The 13 T cell receptor beta chains below were found in one sample sequenced in a study of CD8+CD57+ T cells in acquired aplastic anemia. Patients selected for sequencing had displayed CD8+CD57+ cell expansion by flow cytometry. Genomic DNA acted as the template from which TCR beta VDJ combination and CDR3 sequence profiling were carried out. TCRdb analysed the reads with MiXCR anew, one entry per CDR3 protein. The sample has approximately 190,000 distinct CDR3 sequences, nearly 50% seen once; the top ten hold around a tenth. The specimen sequenced was sorted CD4+, CD8+, or CD8+CD57+ T cells (not recorded which) from PBMCs. The receptors originated from a human donor with aplastic anemia.

Of note for this clonotype: Its ends do not fully match the called genes, so a read error is possible. The chain joins TRBV29-1 to TRBJ1-1, with TRBD1 matching 7 bases. CDR3 length equals 13 residues. Per germline, CDR1 SQVTM and CDR2 ANQGSEA. CDR3 residues: CSARQGLNTEALF. The CDR3 DNA follows: TGCAGCGCCCGACAGGGTTTGAACACTGAAGCTCTCTTT. Supplemented by reference TRBV29-1 and TRBJ1-1, the full variable domain reads SAVISQKPSRDICQRGTSLTIQCQVDSQVTMMFWYRQQPGQSLTLIATANQGSEATYESGFVIDKFPISRPNLTFSTLTVSNMSPEDSSIYLCSARQGLNTEALFGQGTRLTVV.

The chain couples TRBV29-1 to TRBJ1-4; 8 bases align to TRBD1. Germline V gene data show CDR1 as SQVTM and CDR2 as ANQGSEA. The CDR3 has 15 amino acids. Losses at the gene ends were 5 bases for V and 2 bases for J; bases not matched to a gene: 7. The DNA for the CDR3 is TGCAGCGTTAGACAGGGGAGTATCACTAATGAAAAACTGTTTTTT. Translated: CSVRQGSITNEKLFF.

The chain uses TRBV10-3 and TRBJ1-4; no clear D gene. The CDR3 is made up of 13 amino acids. V gave up 7 bases and J gave up 5 bases, with 11 bases separating them. In germline, CDR1 is ENHRY, CDR2 SYGVKD. CDR3 nucleotide sequence: TGTGCCATCAAAGAAGGATTCAATGAAAAACTGTTTTTT. Translated: CAIKEGFNEKLFF.

The V call is TRBV2, the J call TRBJ1-2; 9 bases map to TRBD1. The CDR3 runs 14 residues. V shed 5 bases and J 3 bases; nucleotides not matched to a gene: 4. Germline V gene sequence: CDR1 SNHLY, CDR2 FYNNEI. The CDR3 coding sequence is TGTGCCAGCAGTCTAGGGACAGGGTACTATGGCTACACCTTC. This codes for CASSLGTGYYGYTF.

This clonotype was recorded many times. The rearrangement links TRBV19 to TRBJ1-1, with 9 bases matching TRBD1. CDR3 size: 13 residues. CDR1 LNHDA and CDR2 SQIVND come from the germline V gene (reference sequence). V lost 5 bases and J lost 4; bases outside the gene matches: 2. As DNA, the CDR3 is TGTGCCAGTAGTCAGACAGGGGGCACTGAAGCTTTCTTT. Translated, it gives CASSQTGGTEAFF.

At least ten counts were recorded for this clonotype. The J gene is TRBJ1-5, the V gene TRBV12-3 or TRBV12-4; unclear D gene. This CDR3 is built from 14 residues. Trimming stripped 3 bases from V and 4 bases from J, with 10 bases between. The CDR3 loop reads CASSFRVGNQPQHF. The CDR3 nucleotides read TGTGCCAGCAGTTTCCGGGTTGGAAATCAGCCCCAGCATTTT.

On this clonotype itself: Mismatch with germline at one junction end may stem from a read error. The V gene is TRBV7-7, the J gene TRBJ2-1, with TRBD2 matching 8 bases. Germline loops: CDR1 SSHAT, CDR2 FNYEAQ (reference sequence). CDR3 size: 13 residues. The CDR3: CASSPGLDNEQFF. In DNA form, the CDR3 reads TGTGCTAGCAGCCCGGGACTAGACAATGAGCAGTTCTTC.

In its sample, this clonotype was seen once. V gene TRBV10-2 combines with J gene TRBJ2-1, with 10 bases that match TRBD1. The CDR3 is 15 residues long. Germline CDR1 reads WSHSY; CDR2 reads SAAADI. The ends lost 4 bases at V and 7 bases at J; junction bases unmatched: 7. CDR3 sequence: CASSATGGLANEQFF. The CDR3 DNA sequence: TGCGCCAGCAGTGCGACAGGGGGCCTAGCGAATGAGCAGTTCTTC.

The V gene is TRBV6-5, the J gene TRBJ2-5; D gene unclear. The J call could be wrong; TRBJ2-7 is a better fit for the DNA end. Looked up from germline, CDR1 is MNHEY and CDR2 is SVGAGI. The CDR3 contains 13 residues. CDR3 protein: CASSYFGSVEQYF. CDR3 bases: TGTGCCAGCAGTTATTTCGGCTCTGTCGAGCAGTACTTC.

This clonotype was detected many times. The CDR3 loop reads CASSQSSRAWDIQYF. In nucleotides, the CDR3 is TGTGCCAGCAGCCAGTCGTCCCGAGCTTGGGACATTCAGTACTTC. The chain is built from TRBV11-2 and TRBJ2-4, with D unresolved. CDR1 and CDR2 from the germline V gene are SGHAT and FQNNGV. The ends were cut back, 5 bases at V and 8 bases at J, with 19 bases in the middle. This CDR3 is built from 15 residues.

This sequence joins TRBV10-1 and TRBJ2-5, with a weak D call TRBD2 (6 bases). Germline V CDR1 and CDR2: WNHNN, SYGVQD (reference sequence). The CDR3 spans 15 residues. The V and J ends lost 3 bases and 3 bases respectively, with 14 bases between them. CDR3 DNA: TGCGCCAGCAGTGACCCCTCGGGAGTAGAAGAGACCCAGTACTTC. This translates into CASSDPSGVEETQYF.

Many counts were recorded for this clonotype. V gene TRBV20-1 combines with J gene TRBJ2-1; the D is unclear. Trimming removed 2 bases from V and 0 bases from J, with 8 bases in between. Per the germline V gene, CDR1 is DFQATT and CDR2 is SNEGSKA (reference sequence). The CDR3 spans 14 residues. CDR3 coding DNA: TGCAGTGCTAGACTGCGCTACTCCTACAATGAGCAGTTCTTC. Translated: CSARLRYSYNEQFF.

As for this clonotype: A single base separates this from a much larger clone, so it may be a read error. The chain employs TRBV20-1 and TRBJ2-5; perhaps TRBD1 as D (6 bases). The ends were cut back, 3 bases at V and 2 bases at J, with 16 bases in the middle. The CDR3 is made up of 15 amino acids. Germline V gives CDR1 DFQATT, CDR2 SNEGSKA (reference sequence). CDR3 DNA sequence: TGCAGTGCTAGTACCCTGACAGGAAGTCAAGAGACCCAGTACTTC. It encodes CSASTLTGSQETQYF.